This T cell receptor (beta chain) originates from a study of blood T cells in healthy people across ages. The authors ran a second PCR of roughly 6 to 11 cycles using a sample-barcoded 5' primer and a J-beta primer mix. TCRdb passed the 5' RACE reads through MiXCR, listing each CDR3 protein once. The table records some 800,000 distinct CDR3 sequences, around 45% of them present only once. This clonotype was found a few times. With 6 bases removed from V and 11 bases from J, the gap between germline ends came to 11 bases. This CDR3 is built from 12 residues. The chain recombines TRBV12-3 or TRBV12-4 with TRBJ1-6; a possible D gene is TRBD1 (6 bases). The source of this sequence is a man in his 60s in good health. The sample comprised blood. The CDR3 region has the DNA TGTGCCAGCAGGTACAGGGTCGCACCCCTCCACTTT. Protein sequence: CASRYRVAPLHF.